These T cell receptor beta chains were read from a single sample in a study of blood T cell repertoires in COVID-19. The method was immunoSEQ multiplex PCR; TCRdb's version includes in-frame clones alone and lacks a portion of them. The sample includes 300,000 to 450,000 clones, about 88% of them seen just once. The sample comprised peripheral blood. The source is a human donor in a cohort sampled during active COVID-19. CDR3s include the opening cysteine and the closing phenylalanine or tryptophan. Each record gives: CDR3 DNA, CDR3 protein, D gene, J gene, clone size, V gene. D genes are given only for firm matches. The size entry is marked missing in some rows and otherwise reads once, few, many or a size class.

TGTGCCAGTAGTCCTGCTTTATGGGGACAGGGGGGGTTAAAGACTGAAGCTTTCTTT,CASSPALWGQGGLKTEAFF,TRBD1,TRBJ1-1,.,TRBV19
TGTGCCAGCAGCGTAGGGCAGTCAAACTATGGCTACACCTTC,CASSVGQSNYGYTF,.,TRBJ1-2,.,TRBV9
TGTGCCAGTAGTACCACAACGACAGGATCAAACTATGGCTACACCTTC,CASSTTTTGSNYGYTF,.,TRBJ1-2,.,TRBV19
TGCGCCAGCAGCCGTCGTATAGCGGGAGGCCCCGATGAGCAGTTCTTC,CASSRRIAGGPDEQFF,TRBD2,TRBJ2-1,.,TRBV5-1
TGTGCCAGCAGTCTACTATCGACCGGGCGGGGAAACATTCAGTACTTC,CASSLLSTGRGNIQYF,.,TRBJ2-4,.,TRBV28
TGTGCCACCAGCCCAGAGAGGGTATACGAGCAGTACTTC,CATSPERVYEQYF,.,TRBJ2-7,.,TRBV15
TGTGCCAGCAGCCGTCTGGTCGGGTACACTGAAGCTTTCTTT,CASSRLVGYTEAFF,.,TRBJ1-1,.,TRBV3-1/TRBV3-2
TGTGCCAGCAGCCATCTGTATGGCTACACCTTC,CASSHLYGYTF,.,TRBJ1-2,.,TRBV3-1/TRBV3-2
TGCGCCAGCAGCTTGGATTCGGGGAGGCAGGGTGGTGAAAAACTGTTTTTT,CASSLDSGRQGGEKLFF,.,TRBJ1-4,once,TRBV5-1
TGTGCCAGTAGGGGGAGGTCTTCCTCGGGACAGGGGGCTAGTGAGCAGTTCTTC,CASRGRSSSGQGASEQFF,TRBD1,TRBJ2-1,few,TRBV19
TGTGCCACCAGTAGGGACTTGTGGTCAGGGACCCAGTACTTC,CATSRDLWSGTQYF,.,TRBJ2-5,.,TRBV15
TGTGCCAGCAGTAGCCCCCAGGGAACCTACGAGCAGTACTTC,CASSSPQGTYEQYF,.,TRBJ2-7,.,TRBV6-2/TRBV6-3
TGTGCCAGTAGTCCCCGTAGCGAGGACTCCTACAATGAGCAGTTCTTC,CASSPRSEDSYNEQFF,.,TRBJ2-1,.,TRBV19
TGTGCCAGCAGCACTAGCACAGATACGCAGTATTTT,CASSTSTDTQYF,.,TRBJ2-3,.,TRBV12-3/TRBV12-4
TGTGCCAGCAGCCAGGGGGCGCGGGTCAACACCGGGGAGCTGTTTTTT,CASSQGARVNTGELFF,TRBD1,TRBJ2-2,.,TRBV7-6
TGCGCCAGCAGCTTGGAACAGGACAGGGAGCGGTTCTTC,CASSLEQDRERFF,TRBD1,TRBJ2-1,.,TRBV5-1
TGTGCCAGCAGTCGGAGTGGTGAAGCTTTCTTT,CASSRSGEAFF,.,TRBJ1-1,.,TRBV6-8
TGTGCCAGCAGCCAACCAGAGATGGGGGCACATGCCAAAAACATTCAGTACTTC,CASSQPEMGAHAKNIQYF,.,TRBJ2-4,.,TRBV14
TGTGCCACCAGCAGAGTCCAGGGGAACTATGGCTACACCTTC,CATSRVQGNYGYTF,.,TRBJ1-2,.,TRBV15
TGTGCCAGCAGCCCTAGCGGGAATGTGCGCAATGAGCAGTTCTTC,CASSPSGNVRNEQFF,TRBD2,TRBJ2-1,many,TRBV11-2
TGTGCCAGCAGCTTAACAGCTGGCTACACCTTC,CASSLTAGYTF,.,TRBJ1-2,.,TRBV7-6
TGTGCCAGCAGTTACGGGACAGGGGTGAACACTGAAGCTTTCTTT,CASSYGTGVNTEAFF,TRBD1,TRBJ1-1,.,TRBV6-5
TGTGCCAGCAGTTCCTTAGGGGGACATTACGAGCAGTACTTC,CASSSLGGHYEQYF,.,TRBJ2-7,few,TRBV27
TGCGCCAGCCGAGCGGGCTGGGGGGAGACCCAGTACTTC,CASRAGWGETQYF,.,TRBJ2-5,.,TRBV5-1
TGTGCCAGCAGCCAAGCAGCGGGGGGCTACAATGAGCAGTTCTTC,CASSQAAGGYNEQFF,TRBD2,TRBJ2-1,.,TRBV3-1/TRBV3-2
TGCGCCAGCCGAATCCAGGGGTCAGACTACGAGCAGTACTTC,CASRIQGSDYEQYF,.,TRBJ2-7,.,TRBV5-1
TGTGCCAGTAGCGAGACTAGCGGGGACTCCTACGAGCAGTACTTC,CASSETSGDSYEQYF,TRBD2,TRBJ2-7,.,TRBV19
TGTGCCAGCAGTTTAATTGCGGCAGAGGAGCAGTTCTTC,CASSLIAAEEQFF,.,TRBJ2-1,few,TRBV12-3/TRBV12-4
TGCGCCAGCAGGCGGGGGGCTGGCCTCTCCTACGAGCAGTACTTC,CASRRGAGLSYEQYF,TRBD2,TRBJ2-7,.,TRBV10-2
TGTGCCAGCAGCGTTTCCCTATATCAGCCCCAGCATTTT,CASSVSLYQPQHF,.,TRBJ1-5,.,TRBV3-1/TRBV3-2
TGTGCCAGCAGTACCGGACTAGCGGGATTAGGGTTCTTCTACAATGAGCAGTTCTTC,CASSTGLAGLGFFYNEQFF,TRBD2,TRBJ2-1,.,TRBV2
TGTGCCAGCAGCCATTCGATTGCAGGGGATTTGAACACTGAAGCTTTCTTT,CASSHSIAGDLNTEAFF,.,TRBJ1-1,.,TRBV7-8
TGCAGTGCTAGTGGGGCTAGCGACTACGAGCAGTACTTC,CSASGASDYEQYF,.,TRBJ2-7,.,TRBV20-1
TGCGCCAGCAGCCCTTTCCTCGACAGGGGGATCGTCCCGTATGGCTACACCTTC,CASSPFLDRGIVPYGYTF,TRBD1,TRBJ1-2,.,TRBV5-1
TGTGCCAGCAGCTTGGCAGGGACCTACGAGCAGTACTTC,CASSLAGTYEQYF,.,TRBJ2-7,.,TRBV5-4
TGCGCCAGTCGAAGGGGGCAGCATGAAAAACTGTTTTTT,CASRRGQHEKLFF,TRBD1,TRBJ1-4,.,TRBV10-2
TGTGCGATCGGACAGGGATATCCGGAGACCCAGTACTTC,CAIGQGYPETQYF,TRBD1,TRBJ2-5,.,TRBV19
TGCGCCAGCAGAGGACAGGGGGAATGCTCTGGAAACACCATATATTTT,CASRGQGECSGNTIYF,TRBD1,TRBJ1-3,.,TRBV10-1
TGCAGCGTTGGGACTACCTACGAGCAGTACTTC,CSVGTTYEQYF,.,TRBJ2-7,once,TRBV29-1
TGTGCCAGCAGCCCCCCAAGGGGGTCGGCGGGACAGGGAGAGAGCGGGGAGCTGTTTTTT,CASSPPRGSAGQGESGELFF,TRBD1,TRBJ2-2,.,TRBV9
TGTGCCAGCAGCTTGGACAGAGCCTACGAGCAGTACTTC,CASSLDRAYEQYF,.,TRBJ2-7,.,TRBV5-5
TGCAGCGCTTTGGACAGGGGCTGGGGCTATGGCTACACCTTC,CSALDRGWGYGYTF,TRBD1,TRBJ1-2,.,TRBV29-1
TGTGCCAGCAGTGAGGGAGCGGCCTACGAGCAGTACTTC,CASSEGAAYEQYF,.,TRBJ2-7,medium-sized,TRBV2
TGTGCCAGCAGCTCACAGGGGGGGGAAAAACTGTTTTTT,CASSSQGGEKLFF,TRBD1,TRBJ1-4,.,TRBV12-3/TRBV12-4
TGTGCCAGCAGTCCGACCGGGGACATCGGCCACGAGCAGTACTTC,CASSPTGDIGHEQYF,.,TRBJ2-7,.,TRBV6-5
TGTGCCAGCAGCCTACGACAGGGTGGGACCGGGGAGCTGTTTTTT,CASSLRQGGTGELFF,TRBD1,TRBJ2-2,few,TRBV9
TGTGCCAGTAGTGGGGACAGGGCGAGGTCTAATGAAAAACTGTTTTTT,CASSGDRARSNEKLFF,TRBD1,TRBJ1-4,.,TRBV19
TGTGCCAGTAGTATAGCTGGCACCCCGGAGACCCAGTACTTC,CASSIAGTPETQYF,.,TRBJ2-5,few,TRBV19
TGTGCCAGCAGTTTGTATGCTAACTATGGCTACACCTTC,CASSLYANYGYTF,.,TRBJ1-2,.,TRBV28
TGTGCCAGCAGCTTGTTGGGTTTCGGGACAGGGGGCAACGAGCAGTACTTC,CASSLLGFGTGGNEQYF,TRBD1,TRBJ2-7,.,TRBV5-5
TGTGCCAGCAGCCCGGGGAGGGGGTACAATGAGCAGTTCTTC,CASSPGRGYNEQFF,.,TRBJ2-1,.,TRBV7-2
TGTGCCAGCACCATCGGACACAACACTGAAGCTTTCTTT,CASTIGHNTEAFF,.,TRBJ1-1,.,TRBV25-1
TGTGCCAGCAGCTACCAACAGGGCCACTATGGCTACACCTTC,CASSYQQGHYGYTF,.,TRBJ1-2,.,TRBV5-4
TGTGCCAGCAGCACATGGAGTACCTCCTACGAGCAGTACTTC,CASSTWSTSYEQYF,.,TRBJ2-7,.,TRBV21-1
TGCGCCAGCAGCTTGGGACTCTCCATTTCAAGAACAGATACGCAGTATTTT,CASSLGLSISRTDTQYF,.,TRBJ2-3,.,TRBV5-1